Listed below are T cell receptor beta chains from one sample, sequenced in a study of blood T cell repertoires in COVID-19. Profiling relied on immunoSEQ multiplex PCR, and the TCRdb table lists in-frame clones only, not all of them. The sample holds about 160,000 clones, about 90% seen once. The sequenced material came from peripheral blood. Receptors originate from a man aged 60 to 69 with acute or convalescent COVID-19. The CDR3 runs from the conserved cysteine through the conserved F or W. The D gene is left open where the match is weak. Clone size is shown for a subset of rows, as once, few, many or a class of expanded clone.

v_gene: TRBV5-4
d_gene: TRBD1
j_gene: TRBJ1-1
len: 16
abundance: -
CDR3aa: CASSPGTGRGNTEAFF
CDR3nt: TGTGCCAGCAGCCCTGGGACAGGGCGCGGGAACACTGAAGCTTTCTTT

v_gene: TRBV15
d_gene: TRBD1
j_gene: TRBJ1-5
len: 15
abundance: once
CDR3aa: CATSARRQGNQPQHF
CDR3nt: TGTGCCACCAGCGCACGTCGACAGGGTAATCAGCCCCAGCATTTT

v_gene: TRBV18
d_gene: -
j_gene: TRBJ2-2
len: 16
abundance: -
CDR3aa: CASSPSPGGLTGELFF
CDR3nt: TGTGCCAGCTCACCATCTCCGGGGGGCCTCACCGGGGAGCTGTTTTTT

v_gene: TRBV5-1
d_gene: TRBD1
j_gene: TRBJ1-5
len: 16
abundance: -
CDR3aa: CASSLGTGKTNQPQHF
CDR3nt: TGCGCCAGCAGCCTAGGGACAGGGAAGACCAATCAGCCCCAGCATTTT

v_gene: TRBV21-1
d_gene: -
j_gene: TRBJ2-6
len: 17
abundance: -
CDR3aa: CASSKALRGSGANVLTF
CDR3nt: TGTGCCAGCAGCAAAGCGTTAAGGGGCTCTGGGGCCAACGTCCTGACTTTC

v_gene: TRBV30
d_gene: -
j_gene: TRBJ1-1
len: 13
abundance: -
CDR3aa: CASLSEGTTEAFF
CDR3nt: TGTGCCTCCTTAAGCGAGGGTACCACTGAAGCTTTCTTT

v_gene: TRBV4-2
d_gene: -
j_gene: TRBJ1-3
len: 17
abundance: -
CDR3aa: CASSQSYTGDTGNTIYF
CDR3nt: TGTGCCAGCAGCCAATCTTACACCGGGGATACTGGAAACACCATATATTTT

v_gene: TRBV4-1
d_gene: TRBD1
j_gene: TRBJ1-4
len: 16
abundance: -
CDR3aa: CASSQGTGGVGEKLFF
CDR3nt: TGCGCCAGCAGCCAGGGGACAGGGGGGGTTGGGGAAAAACTGTTTTTT

v_gene: TRBV5-4
d_gene: -
j_gene: TRBJ2-7
len: 12
abundance: -
CDR3aa: CASSLGTYEQYF
CDR3nt: TGTGCCAGCAGCTTGGGTACCTACGAGCAGTACTTC

v_gene: TRBV13
d_gene: -
j_gene: TRBJ2-7
len: 12
abundance: -
CDR3aa: CASSSGILEQYF
CDR3nt: TGTGCCAGCAGCTCCGGGATCCTCGAGCAGTACTTC

v_gene: TRBV10-3
d_gene: -
j_gene: TRBJ1-5
len: 14
abundance: -
CDR3aa: CAIGDRLGNQPQHF
CDR3nt: TGTGCCATCGGTGACCGATTAGGCAATCAGCCCCAGCATTTT

v_gene: TRBV3-1/TRBV3-2
d_gene: -
j_gene: TRBJ1-3
len: 14
abundance: -
CDR3aa: CATQHSGGGNTIYF
CDR3nt: TGTGCCACCCAGCATTCGGGGGGCGGAAACACCATATATTTT

v_gene: TRBV6-5
d_gene: TRBD1
j_gene: TRBJ2-7
len: 14
abundance: -
CDR3aa: CASSPWDRVYEQYF
CDR3nt: TGTGCCAGCAGTCCCTGGGACAGGGTCTACGAGCAGTACTTC

v_gene: TRBV19
d_gene: -
j_gene: TRBJ2-2
len: 12
abundance: -
CDR3aa: CASSRGSGELFF
CDR3nt: TGTGCCAGTAGTAGGGGCTCCGGGGAGCTGTTTTTT

v_gene: TRBV10-3
d_gene: -
j_gene: TRBJ1-2
len: 16
abundance: -
CDR3aa: CAISDASQAANYGYTF
CDR3nt: TGTGCCATCAGTGACGCGTCCCAAGCTGCTAACTATGGCTACACCTTC

v_gene: TRBV2
d_gene: TRBD1
j_gene: TRBJ2-7
len: 15
abundance: -
CDR3aa: CASSEIGQGLGEQYF
CDR3nt: TGTGCCAGCAGTGAAATTGGACAGGGTTTGGGCGAGCAGTACTTC

v_gene: TRBV27
d_gene: -
j_gene: TRBJ2-1
len: 17
abundance: -
CDR3aa: CASSPRLETRDGNEQFF
CDR3nt: TGTGCCAGCAGTCCGCGATTGGAAACGCGAGACGGGAATGAGCAGTTCTTC

v_gene: TRBV27
d_gene: TRBD2
j_gene: TRBJ2-7
len: 13
abundance: once
CDR3aa: CASSRTSGYEQYF
CDR3nt: TGTGCCAGCAGCCGCACTAGCGGATACGAGCAGTACTTC

v_gene: TRBV2
d_gene: TRBD1
j_gene: TRBJ1-2
len: 15
abundance: -
CDR3aa: CASSPGRQGLDGYTF
CDR3nt: TGTGCCAGCAGTCCGGGACGACAGGGGCTCGATGGCTACACCTTC

v_gene: TRBV6-6
d_gene: -
j_gene: TRBJ1-1
len: 13
abundance: -
CDR3aa: CASSHTGFTEAFF
CDR3nt: TGTGCCAGCAGTCACACAGGGTTCACTGAAGCTTTCTTT

v_gene: TRBV9
d_gene: TRBD2
j_gene: TRBJ2-3
len: 18
abundance: -
CDR3aa: CASSVDLAGKFSTDTQYF
CDR3nt: TGTGCCAGCAGCGTAGATCTAGCGGGTAAGTTTAGCACAGATACGCAGTATTTT

v_gene: TRBV6-5
d_gene: -
j_gene: TRBJ1-3
len: 14
abundance: -
CDR3aa: CASSYGGTGNTIYF
CDR3nt: TGTGCCAGCAGTTACGGGGGGACTGGAAACACCATATATTTT

v_gene: TRBV3-1/TRBV3-2
d_gene: -
j_gene: TRBJ2-3
len: 18
abundance: -
CDR3aa: CASSQDIIRGSDTDTQYF
CDR3nt: TGTGCCAGCAGCCAAGATATCATTCGGGGGAGTGACACAGATACGCAGTATTTT

v_gene: TRBV21-1
d_gene: -
j_gene: TRBJ2-1
len: 17
abundance: -
CDR3aa: CASSKDSGTGSYNEQFF
CDR3nt: TGTGCCAGCAGCAAAGATAGTGGTACGGGGTCCTACAATGAGCAGTTCTTC

v_gene: TRBV11-2
d_gene: TRBD2
j_gene: TRBJ2-3
len: 15
abundance: -
CDR3aa: CASSLASGATDTQYF
CDR3nt: TGTGCCAGCAGCTTGGCCAGCGGGGCCACAGATACGCAGTATTTT

v_gene: TRBV5-8
d_gene: -
j_gene: TRBJ1-1
len: 15
abundance: many
CDR3aa: CASSQEGTLNTEAFF
CDR3nt: TGTGCCAGCAGCCAGGAGGGAACACTTAACACTGAAGCTTTCTTT

v_gene: TRBV9
d_gene: TRBD2
j_gene: TRBJ2-1
len: 15
abundance: -
CDR3aa: CASSVELAGVNEQFF
CDR3nt: TGTGCCAGCAGCGTAGAGTTAGCGGGGGTCAATGAGCAGTTCTTC

v_gene: TRBV6-5
d_gene: TRBD2
j_gene: TRBJ2-1
len: 14
abundance: -
CDR3aa: CASGRAGRPDEQFF
CDR3nt: TGTGCCAGCGGGAGGGCAGGCCGGCCGGATGAGCAGTTCTTC

v_gene: TRBV10-3
d_gene: TRBD1
j_gene: TRBJ2-5
len: 15
abundance: -
CDR3aa: CAISFSDRDSETQYF
CDR3nt: TGTGCCATCAGTTTTTCGGACAGGGATTCAGAGACCCAGTACTTC

v_gene: TRBV12-5
d_gene: -
j_gene: TRBJ2-2
len: 16
abundance: few
CDR3aa: CASGLGIVTATGELFF
CDR3nt: TGTGCTAGTGGTTTGGGTATTGTTACAGCCACCGGGGAGCTGTTTTTT

v_gene: TRBV4-3
d_gene: TRBD2
j_gene: TRBJ2-3
len: 19
abundance: -
CDR3aa: CPSSQDGLTGGGVTDTQYF
CDR3nt: TGCCCCAGCAGCCAAGATGGGCTCACGGGGGGGGGTGTCACAGATACGCAGTATTTT

v_gene: TRBV5-1
d_gene: -
j_gene: TRBJ1-5
len: 15
abundance: -
CDR3aa: CASSLAPTHNQPQHF
CDR3nt: TGCGCCAGCAGCTTGGCGCCCACTCACAATCAGCCCCAGCATTTT

v_gene: TRBV18
d_gene: TRBD1
j_gene: TRBJ2-7
len: 16
abundance: -
CDR3aa: CASSRPGQGGNYEQYF
CDR3nt: TGTGCCAGCTCACGCCCGGGACAGGGAGGAAACTACGAGCAGTACTTC

v_gene: TRBV5-1
d_gene: -
j_gene: TRBJ1-4
len: 15
abundance: -
CDR3aa: CASSLGDTTYEKLFF
CDR3nt: TGCGCCAGCAGCTTGGGGGACACAACCTATGAAAAACTGTTTTTT

v_gene: TRBV7-8
d_gene: -
j_gene: TRBJ2-7
len: 12
abundance: -
CDR3aa: CASTDSGYEQYF
CDR3nt: TGTGCCAGCACCGATTCGGGGTACGAGCAGTACTTC

v_gene: TRBV9
d_gene: -
j_gene: TRBJ1-2
len: 18
abundance: -
CDR3aa: CASSAPAAPSGGFFGYTF
CDR3nt: TGTGCCAGCAGCGCCCCCGCCGCCCCTTCCGGGGGGTTTTTTGGCTACACCTTC

v_gene: TRBV29-1
d_gene: -
j_gene: TRBJ1-1
len: 11
abundance: -
CDR3aa: CSVRENTEAFF
CDR3nt: TGCAGCGTACGGGAGAACACTGAAGCTTTCTTT

v_gene: TRBV6-5
d_gene: -
j_gene: TRBJ1-2
len: 13
abundance: -
CDR3aa: CASRTTGQSGYTF
CDR3nt: TGTGCCAGCAGGACAACAGGGCAGAGCGGCTACACCTTC

v_gene: TRBV20-1
d_gene: -
j_gene: TRBJ2-7
len: 11
abundance: -
CDR3aa: CSASPHYEQYF
CDR3nt: TGCAGTGCTAGCCCACACTACGAGCAGTACTTC

v_gene: TRBV2
d_gene: -
j_gene: TRBJ1-6
len: 15
abundance: -
CDR3aa: CASSGRGLGNSPLHF
CDR3nt: TGTGCCAGCAGTGGAAGAGGTCTGGGTAATTCACCCCTCCACTTT

v_gene: TRBV6-5
d_gene: -
j_gene: TRBJ1-2
len: 15
abundance: -
CDR3aa: CASSYGVGGAGGYTF
CDR3nt: TGTGCCAGCAGTTACGGTGTAGGGGGAGCAGGTGGCTACACCTTC

v_gene: TRBV7-8
d_gene: -
j_gene: TRBJ2-2
len: 15
abundance: -
CDR3aa: CASSLVAVGTGELFF
CDR3nt: TGTGCCAGCAGCTTAGTTGCGGTTGGCACCGGGGAGCTGTTTTTT

v_gene: TRBV18
d_gene: -
j_gene: TRBJ1-1
len: 14
abundance: -
CDR3aa: CASSPGPPNTEAFF
CDR3nt: TGTGCCAGCTCACCGGGCCCCCCGAACACTGAAGCTTTCTTT

v_gene: TRBV5-1
d_gene: -
j_gene: TRBJ1-1
len: 14
abundance: -
CDR3aa: CASSLEFMNTEAFF
CDR3nt: TGCGCCAGCAGCTTGGAATTCATGAACACTGAAGCTTTCTTT

v_gene: TRBV29-1
d_gene: -
j_gene: TRBJ1-3
len: 12
abundance: -
CDR3aa: CSVGGAGNTIYF
CDR3nt: TGCAGCGTTGGGGGGGCTGGAAACACCATATATTTT

v_gene: TRBV2
d_gene: -
j_gene: TRBJ1-5
len: 15
abundance: -
CDR3aa: CASSESGPLALPQHF
CDR3nt: TGTGCCAGCAGTGAATCAGGGCCTCTCGCCTTGCCCCAGCATTTT

v_gene: TRBV19
d_gene: -
j_gene: TRBJ1-6
len: 14
abundance: -
CDR3aa: CASRDRSKTSPLHF
CDR3nt: TGTGCCAGTAGAGACAGATCGAAAACTTCACCCCTCCACTTT

v_gene: TRBV5-5
d_gene: TRBD1
j_gene: TRBJ2-7
len: 15
abundance: -
CDR3aa: CASSRGQGLVYEQYF
CDR3nt: TGTGCCAGCAGCCGAGGACAGGGCTTAGTCTACGAGCAGTACTTC

v_gene: TRBV7-8
d_gene: TRBD1
j_gene: TRBJ1-2
len: 14
abundance: -
CDR3aa: CASSRDRGRGGYTF
CDR3nt: TGTGCCAGCAGCCGGGACAGGGGGCGCGGGGGCTACACCTTC